Here is one T cell receptor beta chain with its context. The repertoire was sequenced with immunoSEQ multiplex PCR; TCRdb's copy has only in-frame clones and lacks some. The profile shows about 130,000 clones, roughly 90% of them singletons. The data originate from a study of T cell responses to AZD1222 COVID-19 vaccine. Unmatched junction bases numbered 11, after V lost 4 bases and J lost 3 bases. The CDR3 is made up of 16 amino acids. Germline loops: CDR1 LNHDA, CDR2 SQIVND (reference sequence). The chain links TRBV19 to TRBJ1-1, with 7 bases lining up with TRBD1. The sequences come from peripheral blood, collected on day 0 of AZD1222 vaccination. The receptor comes from an adult in good health. The CDR3 coding sequence is TGTGCCAGTAGTAGCCGACAGGGTGGAGGGGACACTGAAGCTTTCTTT. Translation: CASSSRQGGGDTEAFF. Based on the CDR3 plus reference TRBV19 and TRBJ1-1, the full variable domain is DGGITQSPKYLFRKEGQNVTLSCEQNLNHDAMYWYRQDPGQGLRLIYYSQIVNDFQKGDIAEGYSVSREKKESFPLTVTSAQKNPTAFYLCASSSRQGGGDTEAFFGQGTRLTVV.